Following are 7 T cell receptor beta chains from one sample sequenced in a study of beta chain features in type 1 diabetes. Whole-study findings and limits: A moderate, significant TCRB CDR3 shortening appeared in type 1 diabetes across four CD4+ subsets.

These TCRs are of unknown antigen specificity. The study reverse transcribed the entire isolated RNA, so it sequenced expressed TCRB transcripts. Clones were read by immunoSEQ multiplex PCR, and TCRdb kept only the in-frame ones, dropping some. The table has approximately 250,000 clones, more than 15% seen once. Sequenced sample: naive CD4+ T cells from blood. The source is a man aged 25-40 years with type 1 diabetes.

The table lists this clone with a few counts. The V gene is TRBV15, the J gene TRBJ2-5; weak D call: TRBD2 (6 bases). V lost 0 bases and J 3 bases, leaving 11 bases between the germline ends. This CDR3 has 15 amino acids. Germline V gene lookup returns CDR1 LNHNV and CDR2 YYDKDF (reference sequence). DNA for the CDR3: TGTGCCACCAGCAGAGATGTGACGGGAGAAGAGACCCAGTACTTC. Amino acids: CATSRDVTGEETQYF.

DNA for the CDR3: TGTGCCAGCAGCCCAGGAGCACAGGGCAGCGAGCAGTACTTC. This gives the protein CASSPGAQGSEQYF. This rearrangement joins TRBV7-2 to TRBJ2-7; D possibly corresponds to TRBD1 (6 bases). The CDR3 spans 14 residues. CDR1 is SGHTA and CDR2 is FQGNSA in the germline V gene. V was trimmed by 5 bases and J by 6 bases, leaving 17 bases between them.

The gene calls are TRBV20-1 and TRBJ1-2, with D possibly matching TRBD1 (5 bases). The V gene lost 6 bases and the J gene lost 3 bases, with 8 bases spanning the gap. The CDR3 extends over 11 amino acids. The germline CDR1 and CDR2 sequences are DFQATT and SNEGSKA (reference sequence). In DNA form, the CDR3 reads TGCAGTGCGAGGGGCGACTATGGCTACACCTTC. Residues: CSARGDYGYTF.

This clone was observed a handful of times. The chain employs TRBV29-1 and TRBJ2-3; the match to TRBD1 covers 7 bases. The CDR3 length is 14 residues. Germline V gene sequence: CDR1 SQVTM, CDR2 ANQGSEA. V lost 7 bases to trimming and J lost 1 base; unmatched junction nucleotides: 8. The CDR3 sequence: CSARTQGGTDTQYF. CDR3 DNA: TGCAGCGCCCGCACGCAGGGGGGCACAGATACGCAGTATTTT.

The chain carries TRBV10-3 and TRBJ2-7, with a tentative D call TRBD2 (6 bases). Looked up from germline, CDR1 is ENHRY and CDR2 is SYGVKD. V was shortened by 4 bases and J by 4 bases, with 14 bases between the two germline ends. CDR3 length: 14 residues. CDR3 nucleotide sequence: TGTGCCATCAGTGGAAGCGGACGGGAGTACGAGCAGTACTTC. Its protein is CAISGSGREYEQYF.

There are a few counts of this clone. This CDR3 fails to terminate in the conserved phenylalanine or tryptophan, so it likely reflects a read error. No DNA is shown, since the ends of the CDR3 on it are uncertain; the CDR3 is the one TCRdb lists. This chain joins TRBV5-4 and TRBJ2-7; the table's D call, TRBD2, was not checked against the DNA. The CDR3 is 11 amino acids in total, end residues counted. Germline values: CDR1 SGHNT, CDR2 YYREEE (reference sequence). CDR3 loop: CASSLGSGRKS.

Only a few counts were recorded for this clone. This sequence joins TRBV7-2 and TRBJ2-1; the D gene is possibly TRBD2 (6 bases). This CDR3 spans 15 amino acids. Germline-derived CDR1 and CDR2 are SGHTA and FQGNSA. With 2 bases removed from V and 5 bases from J, the gap between germline ends came to 13 bases. The CDR3 protein is CASSLWSGGNNEQFF. The CDR3 nucleotides read TGTGCCAGCAGCTTATGGAGCGGAGGGAACAATGAGCAGTTCTTC. The whole variable domain, filled in from reference TRBV7-2 and TRBJ2-1, reads GAGVSQSPSNKVTEKGKDVELRCDPISGHTALYWYRQSLGQGLEFLIYFQGNSAPDKSGLPSDRFSAERTGGSVSTLTIQRTQQEDSAVYLCASSLWSGGNNEQFFGPGTRLTVL.